Sequencing of this TCR beta chain was carried out in a study of blood T cell repertoires in COVID-19. About the research overall: The United States, Italy and Spain were the sources of the acute and convalescent COVID-19 samples. In each case, the material was cDNA or gDNA derived from T cells, B-cell-depleted T cells, or PBMCs.

Original methodology: Amplified reference gene primers provided the basis for estimating nucleated cell counts. This table comes from immunoSEQ multiplex PCR, and its TCRdb copy is limited to in-frame clones, with some not included. V and J calls plus clone size are reproduced from that table; the DNA served to infer D and trimming. The data hold approximately 270,000 clones, with 89% observed a single time. CDR1 and CDR2 from the germline V gene are DFQATT and SNEGSKA (reference sequence). V lost 3 bases and J lost 13, with 18 bases in between. The CDR3 consists of 12 residues. This TCR was sampled from a man aged 45-65 years with acute or convalescent COVID-19. The rearrangement uses TRBV20-1 and TRBJ2-5; weak D call: TRBD1 (5 bases). The sample comprised peripheral blood. CDR3 sequence reads: CSASPSLGPRYF. CDR3 nucleotide sequence: TGCAGTGCTAGTCCCTCTTTGGGGCCTCGGTACTTC.